Listed below are T cell receptor beta chains from one sample, sequenced in a study of cytomegalovirus exposure and HLA in healthy donors. Here immunoSEQ multiplex PCR was the method, and the copy in TCRdb shows in-frame clones only, minus some. The table lists roughly 150,000 clones, approximately 80% of them singletons. What was sequenced was PBMCs. These receptors all stem from a man aged 25-40 years in good health and CMV-seronegative. Each CDR3 is given with its conserved first and last residue. The order of the fields is J gene, V gene, clone size, CDR3 protein. Size values are once, few and many counts, or a class for expanded clones, and some rows have none.

TRBJ1-2,TRBV2,-,CASSEGQSNGYTF
TRBJ2-7,TRBV10-1,-,CASSSGLAGTLYEQYF
TRBJ1-1,TRBV11-2,few,CASSSQEDTEAFF
TRBJ2-7,TRBV11-2,once,CASSPPLRVRGWYEQYF
TRBJ1-3,TRBV6-1,-,CASSPLFSGNTIYF
TRBJ1-2,TRBV6-1,-,CASWGDRGYTF
TRBJ2-7,TRBV19,once,CASSISGAYEQYF
TRBJ1-1,TRBV27,-,CASSPGHGRWGTEAFF
TRBJ2-5,TRBV5-1,-,CASSSQGFQETQYF
TRBJ1-3,TRBV28,-,CASRGGQGGSSGNTIYF
TRBJ2-7,TRBV5-5,few,CASSFTDASYVRKYF
TRBJ1-2,TRBV28,-,CASSSAGGGYGYTF
TRBJ2-4,TRBV2,-,CASSEAPGAAEHF
TRBJ2-7,TRBV6-1,-,CASSLRGSYEQYF
TRBJ2-5,TRBV6-6,-,CASSFSETQYF
TRBJ2-7,TRBV19,-,CASSSRDSPEVEQYF
TRBJ1-1,TRBV27,-,CASSLFRGTEAFF
TRBJ2-7,TRBV11-2,-,CASHAIGGSIYEQYF
TRBJ1-3,TRBV7-6,-,CASSPGQVLFSGNTIYF
TRBJ1-2,TRBV9,-,CASSAGGTGYTF
TRBJ1-1,TRBV2,-,CASKERTPTGAFF
TRBJ2-2,TRBV4-2,once,CASSQEGDRVTGELFF
TRBJ2-7,TRBV5-4,-,CASSLGRDYYEQYF
TRBJ2-1,TRBV30,-,CAWSVRLAARGEQFF
TRBJ2-7,TRBV6-1,-,CASSRDSPIYEQYF
TRBJ2-3,TRBV10-3,few,CAISESVGPTDTQYF
TRBJ2-7,TRBV11-2,-,CASSWGTGYSYEQYF
TRBJ2-7,TRBV13,once,CASSHRTGPGQGFYEQYF
TRBJ2-4,TRBV5-4,-,CASSLDSLAKNIQYF
TRBJ1-5,TRBV6-5,-,CASSRTAQGRTQHF
TRBJ2-5,TRBV10-3,-,CAISRHKGAETQYF
TRBJ2-5,TRBV15,once,CATSRDMGEETQYF
TRBJ2-2,TRBV2,-,CASSAQGRDTGELFF
TRBJ1-4,TRBV19,-,CASSIRGEKLFF
TRBJ2-7,TRBV7-8,-,CASSAGLAGGGYEQYF
TRBJ2-2,TRBV6-6,-,CASSSRTRNTGELFF
TRBJ2-1,TRBV2,-,CASSTGLEQFF
TRBJ1-5,TRBV19,-,CASKTGGGNQPQHF
TRBJ1-2,TRBV13,medium-sized,CASSLGGLGTGGASSGYTF
TRBJ1-1,TRBV6-5,few,CASREGGAGTEAFF
TRBJ2-1,TRBV28,once,CASSSPPGQGLREQFF
TRBJ2-2,TRBV9,-,CASSLSGVNTGELFF
TRBJ2-5,TRBV6-1,few,CASQTGASGQETQYF
TRBJ1-4,TRBV5-1,-,CASSSGRRTGRHNEKLFF
TRBJ2-5,TRBV7-7,few,CASSRNPVQETQYF
TRBJ2-2,TRBV29-1,-,CSARSWGLNTGELFF
TRBJ1-1,TRBV29-1,-,CSEEPGAQGAFF
TRBJ1-2,TRBV12-5,few,CASGLVQGIGRSLYGYTF
TRBJ1-5,TRBV15,-,CATSHRGRNQPQHF
TRBJ1-2,TRBV6-5,few,CASSYSNTGGVYGYTF
TRBJ1-1,TRBV5-1,few,CASRRDRGQGGTEAFF
TRBJ2-2,TRBV2,-,CASRGQGYDGELFF
TRBJ1-1,TRBV7-6,-,CASRPPGMNTEAFF
TRBJ2-1,TRBV5-1,-,CASSLGLPTNNEQFF
TRBJ2-3,TRBV6-4,-,CASSGTSGTDTQYF
TRBJ1-1,TRBV7-3,-,CASSSTPQIRGTEAFF
TRBJ1-5,TRBV7-9,few,CASSPKGDQPQHF